This entry lists 24 T cell receptor beta chains sequenced from one sample in a study of CD8+ T cells in alopecia areata. Treatment of the sample: oral pan-JAK inhibitor, 5-10 mg twice daily. It was cDNA, reverse transcribed from extracted RNA, that served as the sequencing template. Clones were sequenced by immunoSEQ multiplex PCR, and TCRdb holds only the in-frame ones, with some missing. This repertoire shows more than 90,000 clones, about 59% found once; its top ten account for 10% to 15%. The specimen comprised CD8+ T cells sorted from blood, sampled at week 24, from a patient treated with tofacitinib. The receptors here all came from a human donor with alopecia areata.

The chain recombines TRBV5-4 with TRBJ1-1; D is possibly TRBD1 (5 bases). This CDR3 has 15 amino acids. V lost 4 bases and J 3 bases, leaving 16 bases between the germline ends. Germline V gene sequence: CDR1 SGHNT, CDR2 YYREEE (reference sequence). The CDR3 DNA sequence: TGTGCCAGCAGCCCCCCAGGCTGGGGGGACACTGAAGCTTTCTTT. It specifies CASSPPGWGDTEAFF.

This clone was observed a few times. This sequence joins TRBV12-5 and TRBJ2-5; 10 bases are a match to TRBD1. Germline V gives CDR1 LGHNT, CDR2 FRNRAP. V was clipped by 6 bases and J by 4 bases; unmatched bases: 11. The CDR3 runs 16 residues. CDR3 DNA: TGTGCTAGTGGACCCCGGGACAGGGGATTGAGAGAGACCCAGTACTTC. Translating gives CASGPRDRGLRETQYF.

This clone was found a few times. The chain uses TRBV7-9 and TRBJ2-7, with D possibly being TRBD1 or TRBD2 (5 bases each). The germline V gene has CDR1 SEHNR and CDR2 FQNEAQ (reference sequence). V dropped 0 bases and J dropped 2 bases, with 11 bases sitting between them. CDR3 length equals 15 residues. This CDR3 is CASSLAQGVAYEQYF. The DNA for the CDR3 is TGTGCCAGCAGCTTAGCGCAGGGAGTCGCCTACGAGCAGTACTTC.

This clone was picked up a small number of times. The chain couples TRBV29-1 to TRBJ2-6, with D possibly being TRBD1 (5 bases). Trimming took 4 bases from V and 0 from J, leaving 16 bases between them. This CDR3 has 17 amino acids. Germline assignment: CDR1 SQVTM and CDR2 ANQGSEA. CDR3 nucleotides: TGCAGCGTTGGAGGTACGACAGAAGGCTCTGGGGCCAACGTCCTGACTTTC. Protein: CSVGGTTEGSGANVLTF.

The gene calls are TRBV13 and TRBJ2-7, with 12 nucleotides matching TRBD2. There are 14 residues in the CDR3. The germline CDR1 and CDR2 sequences are PRHDT and FYEKMQ (reference sequence). With 5 bases clipped from V and 6 bases from J, the junction kept 5 bases outside the gene matches. CDR3: CASSPRLAGAEQYF. CDR3 coding DNA: TGTGCCAGCAGCCCCAGACTAGCGGGGGCCGAGCAGTACTTC.

V gene TRBV18 combines with J gene TRBJ2-4; tentative D call: TRBD2 (5 bases). CDR1 and CDR2 from the germline V gene are KGHSH and LQKENI. V lost 2 bases to trimming and J lost 0 bases, with 8 bases between them. The CDR3 runs 15 residues. The DNA of the CDR3 is TGTGCCAGCTCACCAACGGGGTTAGCCAAAAACATTCAGTACTTC. Translated, it gives CASSPTGLAKNIQYF.

This chain connects TRBV7-3 to TRBJ2-3; 11 bases match TRBD2. Germline V gene sequence: CDR1 SGHTA, CDR2 FQGTGA. The CDR3 is made up of 15 amino acids. Trimming removed 5 bases from V and 4 bases from J; junction bases left unmatched: 5. Written as DNA, the CDR3 is TGTGCCAGCAGCCCCATAGCGGGGGGGGCAGATACGCAGTATTTT. This gives the protein CASSPIAGGADTQYF. Full variable domain (outside the CDR3, taken from reference TRBV7-3 and TRBJ2-3): GAGVSQTPSNKVTEKGKYVELRCDPISGHTALYWYRQSLGQGPEFLIYFQGTGAADDSGLPNDRFFAVRPEGSVSTLKIQRTERGDSAVYLCASSPIAGGADTQYFGPGTRLTVL.

This clone showed up just a few times. This chain joins TRBV30 and TRBJ1-1; D is uncertain. V was clipped by 4 bases and J by 1 base, with 10 bases between them. Germline CDR1 reads GTSNPN; CDR2 reads SVGIG (reference sequence). This CDR3 has 13 amino acids. The CDR3 spells CAWTMTANTEAFF. The CDR3 bases are TGTGCCTGGACAATGACGGCGAACACTGAAGCTTTCTTT.

The chain has TRBV5-6 and TRBJ2-1; 7 nucleotides line up with TRBD2. CDR3 length: 13 residues. The ends lost 3 bases at V and 10 bases at J; junction bases unmatched: 7. Germline V gene data show CDR1 as SGHDT and CDR2 as YYEEEE. In nucleotides, the CDR3 is TGTGCCAGCAGCTGGATGAATAGCGGGGAGCAGTTCTTC. Its protein is CASSWMNSGEQFF.

The rearrangement joins TRBV6-5 to TRBJ1-2; D gene uncertain. With 0 bases removed from V and 5 bases from J, the gap between germline ends came to 13 bases. CDR1 is MNHEY and CDR2 is SVGAGI in the germline V gene. The CDR3 sequence is 15 residues long. CDR3 sequence (DNA): TGTGCCAGCAGTTACTCACCGGGAGTGGCTTATGGCTACACCTTC. Translated, it gives CASSYSPGVAYGYTF.

The DNA for the CDR3 is TGCGCCAGCAGCTCCAGGGTGAACACTGAAGCTTTCTTT. Translating gives CASSSRVNTEAFF. The rearrangement joins TRBV4-1 to TRBJ1-1; possibly TRBD1 for D (5 bases). Germline CDR1 and CDR2: MGHRA and YSYEKL. V was pared by 5 bases and J by 0 bases, with 7 bases between. This CDR3 region has 13 residues.

The chain is built from TRBV29-1 and TRBJ1-4; maybe TRBD1 (5 bases). The CDR3 totals 12 residues. Germline V gene lookup returns CDR1 SQVTM and CDR2 ANQGSEA. Between the trimmed V and J ends, which lost 4 bases and 8 bases, there was a span of 11 bases. The DNA of the CDR3 is TGCAGCGTTGTTACATGGGACGAAAAACTGTTTTTT. This encodes CSVVTWDEKLFF.

The chain has TRBV7-9 and TRBJ2-7; the D gene is possibly TRBD2 (7 bases). Trimming took off 1 base at V and 3 bases at J, with 16 bases between the two ends. There are 16 residues in the CDR3. CDR1 is SEHNR, CDR2 FQNEAQ, per germline (reference sequence). CDR3 protein: CASSLGEQGGFYEQYF. As DNA, the CDR3 is TGTGCCAGCAGCTTAGGGGAACAGGGAGGGTTCTACGAGCAGTACTTC.

The chain carries TRBV27 and TRBJ1-2, with a tentative D call TRBD1 (5 bases). Germline CDR1 reads MNHEY; CDR2 reads SMNVEV (reference sequence). Trimming removed 4 bases at V and 5 bases at J, with 17 bases between. The CDR3 consists of 15 residues. The CDR3 DNA reads as TGTGCCAGCAGTTCCGCTCCCCCAGGGAGGTATGGCTACACCTTC. It translates to CASSSAPPGRYGYTF.

This chain joins TRBV7-9 and TRBJ1-2, with unresolved D. The CDR3 runs 13 residues. V lost 5 bases to trimming and J lost 4 bases, with 11 bases between them. The germline CDR1 and CDR2 sequences are SEHNR and FQNEAQ (reference sequence). The CDR3 loop is CASSQARIYGYTF. The CDR3 DNA sequence: TGTGCCAGCAGCCAAGCCCGTATCTATGGCTACACCTTC.

This clone was counted a few times. The chain is built from TRBV6-5 and TRBJ2-1; TRBD1 aligns across 8 bases. The CDR3 extends over 14 amino acids. V lost 4 bases to trimming and J lost 8 bases; unmatched junction nucleotides: 7. Germline V gene sequence: CDR1 MNHEY, CDR2 SVGAGI. CDR3 coding DNA: TGTGCCAGCAGTTCTGGACAGGGAATTGATGAGCAGTTCTTC. Protein sequence: CASSSGQGIDEQFF.

The table lists this clone with a few counts. This chain connects TRBV7-2 to TRBJ1-1; D is uncertain. The V end was cut by 5 bases, the J end by 4 bases, with 14 bases between. CDR3 length: 14 residues. Germline assignment: CDR1 SGHTA and CDR2 FQGNSA. Here the CDR3 DNA reads TGTGCCAGCAGCCCGGGGTTGTTGGGCACTGAAGCTTTCTTT. It translates to CASSPGLLGTEAFF.

The chain carries TRBV29-1 and TRBJ2-7; 10 positions match TRBD1. Germline V gives CDR1 SQVTM, CDR2 ANQGSEA. The CDR3 contains 16 residues. The J segment lost 2 bases and the V segment lost 2 bases, leaving 9 bases of the junction unmatched. The CDR3 DNA follows: TGCAGCGTTGAAATGTCAACAGGGACAGGGGCCTACGAGCAGTACTTC. Amino acid sequence: CSVEMSTGTGAYEQYF.

This clone was observed a single time. The chain links TRBV9 to TRBJ2-1; 7 bases map to TRBD1. Trimming removed 4 bases from V and 2 bases from J; junction bases left unmatched: 6. This CDR3 region has 15 residues. CDR1 and CDR2 (germline): SGDLS, YYNGEE. CDR3 region: CASSPLGTAYNEQFF. In nucleotides, the CDR3 is TGTGCCAGCAGCCCTCTAGGGACAGCCTACAATGAGCAGTTCTTC.

V and J are TRBV5-6 and TRBJ1-1; D unresolved. Trimming took off 2 bases at V and 2 bases at J, with 10 bases between the two ends. Germline assignment: CDR1 SGHDT and CDR2 YYEEEE. The CDR3 extends over 14 amino acids. CDR3 amino acids: CASSFGRSNTEAFF. DNA for the CDR3: TGTGCCAGCAGCTTTGGAAGGAGCAACACTGAAGCTTTCTTT.

This chain links TRBV5-4 with TRBJ1-3, with a possible D match to TRBD1 (5 bases). Deletions cut 4 bases from V and 0 bases from J, with 11 bases between. CDR3 size: 15 residues. Germline CDR1 and CDR2: SGHNT and YYREEE (reference sequence). CDR3 protein: CASSVDQGSGNTIYF. The CDR3 DNA reads as TGTGCCAGCAGCGTGGACCAGGGCTCTGGAAACACCATATATTTT.

The chain couples TRBV7-3 to TRBJ1-1, with D possibly matching TRBD1 (6 bases). CDR1 SGHTA and CDR2 FQGTGA come from the germline V gene. The CDR3 length is 14 residues. The V and J ends lost 5 bases and 4 bases respectively, with 14 bases between them. The CDR3 bases are TGTGCCAGCAGCGAACACACCAGGGGCACTGAAGCTTTCTTT. It is translated as CASSEHTRGTEAFF.

The chain has TRBV29-1 and TRBJ1-2, with D possibly being TRBD1 (5 bases). V was shortened by 5 bases and J by 4 bases, with 8 bases between the two germline ends. The CDR3 loop spans 11 amino acids. Germline CDR1 is SQVTM and CDR2 is ANQGSEA. CDR3 coding DNA: TGCAGCGTTCGGGACGGCTATGGCTACACCTTC. This sequence encodes CSVRDGYGYTF.

This clone occurred a few times. The same CDR3 can be traced to other DNA sequences in this sample. This chain uses TRBV5-1 with TRBJ1-2; D remains ambiguous. V dropped 5 bases and J dropped 3 bases, with 11 bases sitting between them. The CDR3 totals 13 residues. Per germline, CDR1 SGHRS and CDR2 YFSETQ. The CDR3 DNA is TGCGCCAGCAGTCCCGGCGGGGACTATGGCTACACCTTC. As protein: CASSPGGDYGYTF.